This TCR beta chain was recorded in a study of blood T cell repertoires in COVID-19. The assay was immunoSEQ multiplex PCR, and TCRdb's table has in-frame clones only and misses some. The sample consists of approximately 150,000 clones, 84% of them appearing once. This CDR3 is 16 amino acids long. The germline gives CDR1 KGHSH, CDR2 LQKENI. V was pared by 5 bases and J by 2 bases, with 5 bases of the junction left unmatched. This chain uses TRBV18 with TRBJ1-3, with 11 bases lining up with TRBD1. The receptor was isolated from a human donor in a cohort sampled during active COVID-19. Sequencing used peripheral blood. The CDR3 region is CASSSSGQGAGNTIYF. The CDR3 nucleotides read TGTGCCAGCTCAAGTTCGGGACAGGGGGCTGGAAACACCATATATTTT.